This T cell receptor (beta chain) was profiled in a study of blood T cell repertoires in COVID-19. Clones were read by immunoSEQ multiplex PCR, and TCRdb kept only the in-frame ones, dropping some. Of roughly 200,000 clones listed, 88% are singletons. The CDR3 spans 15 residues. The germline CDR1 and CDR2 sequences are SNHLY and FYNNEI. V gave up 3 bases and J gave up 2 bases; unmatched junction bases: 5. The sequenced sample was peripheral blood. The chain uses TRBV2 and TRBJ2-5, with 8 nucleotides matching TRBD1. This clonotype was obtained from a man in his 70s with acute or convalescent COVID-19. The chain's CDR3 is CASSEGGQGQETQYF. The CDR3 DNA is TGTGCCAGCAGTGAGGGCGGACAGGGACAAGAGACCCAGTACTTC.